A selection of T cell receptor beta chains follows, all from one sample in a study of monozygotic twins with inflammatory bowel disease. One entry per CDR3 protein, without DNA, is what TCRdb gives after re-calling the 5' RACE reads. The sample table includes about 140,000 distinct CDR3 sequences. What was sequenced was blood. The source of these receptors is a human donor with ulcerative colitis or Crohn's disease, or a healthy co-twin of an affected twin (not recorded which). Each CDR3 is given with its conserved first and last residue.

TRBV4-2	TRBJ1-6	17	CASSQDIAVLGNSPLHF
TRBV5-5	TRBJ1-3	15	CASSFWRHSGNTIYF
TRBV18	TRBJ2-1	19	CASSTEEGQWGGAYNEQFF
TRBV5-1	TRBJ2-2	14	CASSPIAGAGELFF
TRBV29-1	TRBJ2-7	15	CSVLAPTATFYEQYF
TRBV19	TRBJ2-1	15	CASISGRPGYNEQFF
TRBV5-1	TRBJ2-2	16	CASSPLASGNTGELFF
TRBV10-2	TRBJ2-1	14	CASSLGLTYNEQFF
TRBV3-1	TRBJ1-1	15	CASSQFGRGNTEAFF
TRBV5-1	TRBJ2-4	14	CASSLGVRVNIQYF
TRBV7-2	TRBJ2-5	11	CASSLVQGSYF
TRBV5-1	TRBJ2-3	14	CASSLTSAPDTQYF
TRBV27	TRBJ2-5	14	CASSSQGEGETQYF
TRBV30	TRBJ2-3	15	CAWSPRDVWTDTQYF
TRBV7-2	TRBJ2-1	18	CASSLGRGGRASYNEQFF
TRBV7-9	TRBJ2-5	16	CASSSVAGVGPETQYF
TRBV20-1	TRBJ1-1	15	CSAKAGLGVNTEAFF
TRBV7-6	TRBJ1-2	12	CASSHLVYGYTF
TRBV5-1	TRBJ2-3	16	CASSEGLAASTDTQYF
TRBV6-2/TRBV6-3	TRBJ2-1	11	CASSYGLAQFF
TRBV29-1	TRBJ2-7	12	CSAGLAGPEQYF
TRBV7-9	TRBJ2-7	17	CASSLVRLPGGSYEQYF
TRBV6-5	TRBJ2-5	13	CASRPGVPETQYF
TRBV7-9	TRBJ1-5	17	CASSSDRPPYSNQPQHF
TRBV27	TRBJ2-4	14	CASVSGSAKNIQYF
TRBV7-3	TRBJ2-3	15	CASSPTTGRADTQYF
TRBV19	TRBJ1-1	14	CASSQPAGGTEAFF
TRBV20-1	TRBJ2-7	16	CSARINSGRGVLEQYF
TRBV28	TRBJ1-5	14	CASSLRDRHQPQHF
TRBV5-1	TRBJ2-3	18	CASSRPGLAGGSTDTQYF
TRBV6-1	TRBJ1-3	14	CASSTADSGNTIYF
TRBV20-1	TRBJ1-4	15	CSAQEGRRINEKLFF
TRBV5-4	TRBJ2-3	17	CASSLSRGGRGTDTQYF
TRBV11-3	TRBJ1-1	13	CASSSRRYAEAFF
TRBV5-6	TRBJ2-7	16	CASSLADQGASYEQYF
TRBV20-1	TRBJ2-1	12	CSAGGLANEQFF
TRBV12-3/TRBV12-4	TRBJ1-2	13	CASSLARVEGYTF
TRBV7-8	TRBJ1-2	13	CASSRTGGYGYTF
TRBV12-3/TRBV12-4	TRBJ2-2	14	CASSAIGPTGELFF
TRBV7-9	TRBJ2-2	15	CASSPWTGNTGELFF
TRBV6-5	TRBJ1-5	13	CASSYDGNQPQHF
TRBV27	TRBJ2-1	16	CASSPSGTLAYNEQFF
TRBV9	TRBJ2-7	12	CASSGYGHEQYF
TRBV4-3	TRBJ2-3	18	CASSQERTGTGDTDTQYF
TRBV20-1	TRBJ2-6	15	CSADTGSSGANVLTF
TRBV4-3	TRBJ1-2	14	CASSQPGTGHGYTF
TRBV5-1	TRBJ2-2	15	CASSLEPMGTGELFF
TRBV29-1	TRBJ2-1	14	CSVSRQGARGEQFF
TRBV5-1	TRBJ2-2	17	CASSPETDRANTGELFF
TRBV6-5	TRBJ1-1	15	CASSSGGFRNTEAFF
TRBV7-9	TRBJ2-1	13	CASSFWTHNEQFF
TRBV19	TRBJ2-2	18	CASSPLAGPFANTGELFF
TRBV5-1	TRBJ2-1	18	CASSPGAPGGTDYNEQFF
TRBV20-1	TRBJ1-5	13	CSANSLGNQPQHF